This T cell receptor beta chain came from a study of TIL therapy for anti-PD-1-resistant metastatic lung cancer. This was the immunoSEQ v3 assay. Profiled with immunoSEQ multiplex PCR; TCRdb holds only in-frame clones, not every one. Of around 33,000 clones in the sample, 60% to 80% were seen once. Time point given: pre-treatment sample, taken before nivolumab and TIL therapy. The CDR3 is 12 amino acids. Germline V CDR1 and CDR2: LGHNT, FRNRAP. The V gene end was trimmed by 6 bases and the J gene end by 7 bases; junction bases not matched to a gene: 4. This sequence was found in a woman aged 30-79 years with non-small cell lung cancer. Sequenced here: blood, sampled at baseline. The chain combines TRBV12-5 with TRBJ1-2; 8 bases agree with TRBD1. CDR3 coding DNA: TGTGCTAGTGGACAGGGGGGTTTTGGCTACACCTTC. Protein: CASGQGGFGYTF. The variable domain in full, completed from reference TRBV12-5 and TRBJ1-2, reads DARVTQTPRHKVTEMGQEVTMRCQPILGHNTVFWYRQTMMQGLELLAYFRNRAPLDDSGMPKDRFSAEMPDATLATLKIQPSEPRDSAVYFCASGQGGFGYTFGSGTRLTVV.